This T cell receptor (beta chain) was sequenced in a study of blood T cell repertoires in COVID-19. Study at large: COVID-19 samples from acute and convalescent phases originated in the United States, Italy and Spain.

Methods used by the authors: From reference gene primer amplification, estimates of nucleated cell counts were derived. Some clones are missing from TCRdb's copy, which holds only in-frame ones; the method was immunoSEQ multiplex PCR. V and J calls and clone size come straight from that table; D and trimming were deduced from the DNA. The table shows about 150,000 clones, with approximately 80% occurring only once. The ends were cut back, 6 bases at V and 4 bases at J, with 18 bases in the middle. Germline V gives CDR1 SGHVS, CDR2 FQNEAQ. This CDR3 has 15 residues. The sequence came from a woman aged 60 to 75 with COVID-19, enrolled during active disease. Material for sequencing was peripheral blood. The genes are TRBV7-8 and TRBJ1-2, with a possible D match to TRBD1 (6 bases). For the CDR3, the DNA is TGTGCCAGCAGTCGGGGGGGGGCCAAGGCCTATGGCTACACCTTC. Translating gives CASSRGGAKAYGYTF.